Listed here are 22 T cell receptor beta chains from one sample, sequenced in a study of blood T cells in healthy people across ages. The authors ran a second PCR of about 6 to 11 cycles using a sample-barcoded 5' primer and a J-beta primer mix. MiXCR, run by TCRdb on the 5' RACE reads, gives a single entry per CDR3 protein. The data hold 1,800,000 or so distinct CDR3 sequences, with about two fifths observed a single time. The sequencing sample was made of blood. The receptors were gathered from a human donor in good health.

About this clonotype: Being one base from a much bigger clone, this may be a read error. The chain recombines TRBV11-2 with TRBJ2-4; D uncertain. Judging by the DNA end, TRBJ2-7 fits better; the J call may be wrong. CDR1 is SGHAT, CDR2 FQNNGV, per germline. This CDR3 has 11 amino acids. CDR3: CASSGSHEQYV. In DNA, the CDR3 is TGTGCCAGCAGCGGTTCGCACGAGCAGTACGTC.

The CDR3: CSVEAPAGYNEQFF. The CDR3 nucleotides are TGCAGCGTTGAAGCGCCAGCGGGGTACAATGAGCAGTTCTTC. The genes are TRBV29-1 and TRBJ2-1, with 7 bases matching TRBD2. Germline V gene sequence: CDR1 SQVTM, CDR2 ANQGSEA. V lost 1 base to trimming and J lost 4 bases; unmatched junction nucleotides: 4. CDR3 length: 14 amino acids.

The chain combines TRBV4-3 with TRBJ2-7; D is ambiguous. Germline V gene data show CDR1 as LGHNA and CDR2 as YSLEER. Deletions cut 1 base from V and 0 bases from J, with 16 bases between. The length of the CDR3 is 17 residues. The CDR3 spells CASSQVWATTSSYEQYF. In nucleotides, the CDR3 is TGCGCCAGCAGCCAAGTCTGGGCGACGACAAGCTCCTACGAGCAGTACTTC.

V is TRBV20-1 and J is TRBJ2-5; a weak D match, TRBD1 (6 bases). The CDR3 consists of 13 residues. The germline gives CDR1 DFQATT, CDR2 SNEGSKA (reference sequence). Deletions cut 6 bases from V and 2 bases from J, with 13 bases between. The CDR3, as DNA: TGCAGTGCCTTGGGACAATTGCAAGAGACCCAGTACTTC. Protein product: CSALGQLQETQYF.

In its sample, this clonotype was seen once. This sequence may be a read error, since a much larger clone differs from it by one base. The rearrangement uses TRBV6-6 and TRBJ2-2; 8 bases are a match to TRBD2. The germline V gene has CDR1 MNHNY and CDR2 SVGAGI (reference sequence). CDR3 size: 17 residues. CDR3 bases: TGTGCCGGCAGTCACAAGCGAGCGGGGGCGAACACCGGGGAGCTGTTTTTT. Amino acid sequence: CAGSHKRAGANTGELFF.

V usage is TRBV5-1 and J usage is TRBJ2-7; D may be TRBD1 or TRBD2 (7 bases each). The ends were cut back, 0 bases at V and 5 bases at J, with 18 bases in the middle. CDR1 and CDR2 (germline): SGHRS, YFSETQ. This CDR3 contains 16 residues. CDR3 residues: CASSLVGGHTGDEQYF. The CDR3 bases are TGCGCCAGCAGCTTGGTGGGGGGGCATACAGGGGACGAGCAGTACTTC. Looking up the rest from reference TRBV5-1 and TRBJ2-7 gives the full variable domain: KAGVTQTPRYLIKTRGQQVTLSCSPISGHRSVSWYQQTPGQGLQFLFEYFSETQRNKGNFPGRFSGRQFSNSRSEMNVSTLELGDSALYLCASSLVGGHTGDEQYFGPGTRLTVT.

V gene TRBV24-1 combines with J gene TRBJ1-2; D remains unclear. V was clipped by 4 bases and J by 3 bases, with 8 bases between them. CDR1 is KGHDR and CDR2 is SFDVKD in the germline V gene. The length of the CDR3 is 13 residues. The CDR3 coding sequence is TGTGCCACCAGTGACCCCGCGGACTATGGCTACACCTTC. Amino acid sequence: CATSDPADYGYTF.

CDR3 DNA sequence: TGTGCCAGCAGCGTAGCTCCGATAGACAGGGGAGCTGGCGAGCAGTACTTC. It is translated as CASSVAPIDRGAGEQYF. The chain uses TRBV9 and TRBJ2-7; 8 positions match TRBD1. The CDR3 consists of 17 residues. With 0 bases clipped from V and 6 bases from J, the junction kept 14 bases outside the gene matches. The V gene's germline CDR1 is SGDLS and CDR2 YYNGEE.

The V call is TRBV2, the J call TRBJ1-4; unclear D gene. V was trimmed by 11 bases and J by 6 bases, leaving 13 bases between them. The germline V gene has CDR1 SNHLY and CDR2 FYNNEI. This CDR3 comprises 12 residues. CDR3 sequence: CAASLWDEKLFF. CDR3 coding DNA: TGTGCCGCCTCCTTGTGGGATGAAAAACTGTTTTTT.

This chain links TRBV4-3 with TRBJ1-1, with no clear D. The germline V gene encodes CDR1 LGHNA and CDR2 YSLEER. Trimming took 0 bases from V and 4 from J, leaving 15 bases between them. The CDR3 totals 16 residues. The CDR3 is CASSQEAPPEGTEAFF. In DNA form, the CDR3 reads TGCGCCAGCAGCCAAGAGGCCCCCCCAGAGGGCACTGAAGCTTTCTTT.

J is TRBJ2-2 and V is TRBV5-1; D unresolved. CDR1 and CDR2 from the germline V gene are SGHRS and YFSETQ. The CDR3 is 16 residues long. Trimming left V 4 bases short and J 4 bases short, with 17 bases between. This chain's CDR3 is CASSPETQVITGELFF. DNA for the CDR3: TGCGCCAGCAGCCCCGAAACCCAAGTCATCACCGGGGAGCTGTTTTTT.

The chain has TRBV29-1 and TRBJ2-5; D might be TRBD1 (6 bases). The germline V gene has CDR1 SQVTM and CDR2 ANQGSEA. This CDR3 region has 13 residues. V shed 7 bases and J shed 2 bases, with 14 bases lying between them. CDR3 protein: CSAGDTMQETQYF. The CDR3 DNA is TGCAGCGCCGGGGACACTATGCAAGAGACCCAGTACTTC.

The V gene is TRBV4-1, the J gene TRBJ2-7, with D unclear. CDR3 length equals 14 residues. The V end lost 0 bases, the J end lost 5 bases, and 11 bases lay between the germline ends. In germline, CDR1 is MGHRA, CDR2 YSYEKL. CDR3 sequence: CASSQESRANEQYF. The CDR3 nucleotides read TGCGCCAGCAGCCAAGAATCAAGAGCGAACGAGCAGTACTTC.

This clonotype has only a few counts. The chain links TRBV28 to TRBJ2-7; maybe TRBD2 (5 bases). Trimming left V 7 bases short and J 1 base short, with 8 bases between. Germline CDR1 reads MDHEN; CDR2 reads SYDVKM. The length of the CDR3 is 12 residues. CDR3 protein: CASMRVSYEQYF. The CDR3 region has the DNA TGTGCCAGCATGCGGGTTTCCTACGAGCAGTACTTC.

The chain has TRBV12-3 or TRBV12-4 and TRBJ1-5; D is perhaps TRBD1 (5 bases). The CDR3 has 15 amino acids. V lost 6 bases and J lost 1, with 13 bases in between. Written as DNA, the CDR3 is TGTGCCAGCAGCCAACAGGACCTAAGCAATCAGCCCCAGCATTTT. The encoded protein is CASSQQDLSNQPQHF.

Points on this clonotype: A read error may produce the germline difference seen at one junction end. The rearrangement joins TRBV12-3 or TRBV12-4 to TRBJ1-1, with a weak D call TRBD1 (6 bases). The CDR3 totals 13 residues. CDR3 residues: CAGSLQGNTEAFF. DNA for the CDR3: TGTGCCGGCAGTTTACAGGGTAACACTGAAGCTTTCTTT.

The chain combines TRBV7-9 with TRBJ2-7; D may be TRBD1 (7 bases). The CDR3 runs to 15 residues. CDR1 and CDR2 (germline): SEHNR, FQNEAQ (reference sequence). Trimming took off 1 base at V and 5 bases at J, with 15 bases between the two ends. The CDR3 reads CASSLGRGRLHEQYF. As DNA, the CDR3 is TGTGCCAGCAGCTTAGGGAGGGGGCGCCTACACGAGCAGTACTTC.

V and J are TRBV20-1 and TRBJ1-1; D unclear. The germline V and J ends were trimmed by 6 bases and 0 bases, with 11 bases remaining between them. From germline, CDR1 is DFQATT and CDR2 SNEGSKA (reference sequence). CDR3 length equals 13 residues. In DNA, the CDR3 is TGCAGTGCCATACCCTGGTTGAACACTGAAGCTTTCTTT. Translating it yields CSAIPWLNTEAFF.

The V and J genes are TRBV7-9 and TRBJ2-7; possible D gene TRBD1, 6 bases. This CDR3 is built from 14 residues. The V and J ends lost 6 bases and 1 base respectively, with 13 bases between them. Germline lookup yields CDR1 SEHNR and CDR2 FQNEAQ (reference sequence). CDR3 in DNA: TGTGCCAGCAGAGGGGCAGGGGAGTCCTACGAGCAGTACTTC. Its translation: CASRGAGESYEQYF.

This clonotype was recorded a few times. This sequence joins TRBV27 and TRBJ2-7, with D perhaps TRBD1 or TRBD2 (5 bases each). This CDR3 spans 13 amino acids. The V end lost 5 bases, the J end lost 3 bases, and 11 bases lay between the germline ends. Germline V gene lookup returns CDR1 MNHEY and CDR2 SMNVEV (reference sequence). CDR3 loop: CASSGGPYYEQYF. For the CDR3, the DNA is TGTGCCAGCAGTGGGGGACCATACTACGAGCAGTACTTC.

In its sample, this clonotype was seen a few times. V usage is TRBV20-1 and J usage is TRBJ2-3, with D hard to call. The V end was cut by 0 bases, the J end by 4 bases, with 17 bases between. Germline-derived CDR1 and CDR2 are DFQATT and SNEGSKA (reference sequence). The CDR3 has 16 residues. CDR3 nucleotides: TGCAGTGCTAGAGATTGGGCCGGGTCTTCACCAGATACGCAGTATTTT. Translating it yields CSARDWAGSSPDTQYF.

Comment on this clonotype: The junction departs from the called germline gene at one end, perhaps through a read error. The chain is built from TRBV11-2 and TRBJ1-2, with D unresolved. Germline assignment: CDR1 SGHAT and CDR2 FQNNGV. The CDR3 consists of 15 residues. In nucleotides, the CDR3 is TGTGCCGGCAGCTCAGCCCTGGGAGCTAACTATGGCTACACCTTC. It yields the protein CAGSSALGANYGYTF.